This T cell receptor beta chain was obtained from a study of shared clonotypes between healthy human individuals. Deletions cut 6 bases from V and 0 bases from J, with 6 bases between. The CDR3 covers 12 residues. Germline assignment: CDR1 MNHNY and CDR2 SVGAGI (reference sequence). Each PCR replicate from the sorted subsets contained about 180 ng DNA, which is tens of thousands of T cell genomes. Sequencing was performed with immunoSEQ multiplex PCR; in TCRdb, only in-frame clones are kept and a portion is missing. This table holds around 980,000 clones, about four fifths found once. Broader study findings: The study generally estimated greater richness for naive than memory subsets. For sorted subsets, rarefaction showed incomplete sequencing despite large depth. For naive CD4 cells, roughly 5.5% of clonotypes were shared across four donors.

Only one count was recorded for this clone. Its antigen is undetermined. Since a much larger clone is just one base distant, this may be a read error. The same CDR3 can be traced to other DNA sequences in this sample. This rearrangement joins TRBV6-6 to TRBJ2-7; D call uncertain. This TCR derives from a man in his late teens or twenties in good health. Some clones in this sample may be carry-over from other donors' samples. The sample was memory CD4+ T cells from PBMCs. Subset indicated: CD45RA-negative fraction. The CDR3 bases are TGTGCCAGCAGCCCCAGCTCCTACGAGCAGTACTTC. Its translation is CASSPSSYEQYF.